What follows are 2 T cell receptor beta chains derived from one specimen sequenced in a study of identical twins. Via MiXCR, TCRdb re-called the 5' RACE reads, giving one row per CDR3 protein. There are 240,000 or so distinct CDR3 sequences in the sample; over 9.5% occur only once, and under 4.5% lies in the top ten. This sample was also put to use in a study of yellow fever vaccine responses in identical twins.

The source material was memory (CD45RO+) T cells sorted from blood. The receptors shown here come from a woman aged 18-29 years in good health.

The chain carries TRBV13 and TRBJ1-2, with D possibly TRBD1 on 6 matching bases. The CDR3 is made up of 13 amino acids. Germline V gives CDR1 PRHDT, CDR2 FYEKMQ (reference sequence). V was trimmed by 4 bases and J by 4 bases, leaving 10 bases between them. CDR3 sequence (DNA): TGTGCCAGCAGCTCTGGACAGAGCTATGGCTACACCTTC. The encoded protein is CASSSGQSYGYTF.

This clonotype was seen more than once but under ten times. The chain carries TRBV27 and TRBJ2-5; maybe TRBD2 (5 bases). In germline, CDR1 is MNHEY, CDR2 SMNVEV (reference sequence). The CDR3 totals 13 residues. The V end lost 6 bases, the J end lost 5 bases, and 13 bases lay between the germline ends. The DNA of the CDR3 is TGTGCCAGCAGACTAGGGATGAGTGAGACCCAGTACTTC. Its translation: CASRLGMSETQYF.